These T cell receptor beta chains were read from a single sample in a study of T-cell memory formation after mild COVID-19. TCRdb ran MiXCR on the 5' RACE reads and lists one entry per CDR3 protein. The table shows approximately 260,000 distinct CDR3 sequences, with 16% occurring only once. The sample was PBMCs or a T cell subset sorted from them (not recorded which). The receptors come from a man aged 18 to 35 who had mild COVID-19 (a few samples of this study predate the infection). Cell type and time point are not known. Both conserved end residues are part of each CDR3. Each record gives: J gene, clone size, V gene, D gene, CDR3 protein, CDR3 DNA. The D gene is left open where the match is weak. The size field is filled for only some rows; it gives once, few, many or a size class.

>TRBJ2-3|many|TRBV10-3|.
CAIQGADTQYF
TGTGCCATCCAAGGGGCAGATACGCAGTATTTT
>TRBJ2-3|few|TRBV5-4|.
CASSSDPLSTDTQYF
TGTGCCAGCAGCTCCGACCCCTTAAGCACAGATACGCAGTATTTT
>TRBJ2-3|few|TRBV5-1|TRBD1
CASSLAQTGSTDTQYF
TGCGCCAGCAGCTTGGCCCAGACAGGGAGCACAGATACGCAGTATTTT
>TRBJ1-1|many|TRBV6-2/TRBV6-3|TRBD1
CASSYPWYRGKGAFF
TGTGCCAGCAGTTACCCTTGGTACAGGGGCAAGGGAGCTTTCTTT
>TRBJ1-6|.|TRBV4-1|TRBD1
CASSIGQGTNSPLHF
TGCGCCAGCAGCATCGGACAGGGTACGAATTCACCCCTCCACTTT
>TRBJ1-1|few|TRBV5-1|.
CASRHIEEDTEAFF
TGCGCCAGCCGCCATATAGAGGAGGACACTGAAGCTTTCTTT
>TRBJ2-2|few|TRBV7-9|.
CATSRGNTGELFF
TGTGCCACCTCTCGGGGGAACACCGGGGAGCTGTTTTTT
>TRBJ2-2|.|TRBV6-1|.
CASREGLYTGELFF
TGTGCCAGCAGGGAAGGACTGTACACCGGGGAGCTGTTTTTT
>TRBJ2-1|many|TRBV7-8|TRBD2
CASSPSGGTTSYNEQFF
TGTGCCAGCAGCCCTAGCGGGGGCACTACCTCCTACAATGAGCAGTTCTTC
>TRBJ2-3|.|TRBV20-1|TRBD1
CSAARQGYGDTQYF
TGCAGTGCAGCTCGACAGGGGTATGGAGATACGCAGTATTTT
>TRBJ2-5|few|TRBV14|TRBD2
CASSQGTSVTQYF
TGTGCCAGCAGCCAAGGGACTAGCGTTACCCAGTACTTC
>TRBJ2-3|.|TRBV2|TRBD2
CASRGLATDTQYF
TGTGCCAGCAGGGGACTAGCGACAGATACGCAGTATTTT
>TRBJ2-1|.|TRBV4-3|.
CASSQAREGGPYNEQFF
TGCGCCAGCAGCCAAGCCCGAGAGGGGGGGCCCTACAATGAGCAGTTCTTC
>TRBJ1-5|.|TRBV6-5|.
CASNRRRGQPQHF
TGTGCCAGCAATCGACGAAGGGGACAGCCCCAGCATTTT
>TRBJ2-3|few|TRBV29-1|TRBD1
CSGRTGITDTQYF
TGCAGCGGGAGGACAGGAATCACAGATACGCAGTATTTT
>TRBJ2-3|.|TRBV6-5|TRBD2
CASRKRGTQYF
TGTGCCAGCAGGAAGCGGGGTACGCAGTATTTT
>TRBJ2-3|.|TRBV5-1|TRBD2
CASSSEPLAGSDTQYF
TGCGCCAGCAGCTCGGAGCCTCTAGCGGGGTCAGATACGCAGTATTTT